A selection of T cell receptor beta chains follows, all from one sample in a study of cytomegalovirus exposure and HLA in healthy donors. Here immunoSEQ multiplex PCR was the method, and the copy in TCRdb shows in-frame clones only, minus some. This sample carries 150,000 to 200,000 clones, just over 75% of them seen once, and the ten largest clones take roughly 1.6%. Sequencing was done on a sample of PBMCs. These TCRs come from a middle-aged man in good health and CMV-seronegative. Both conserved end residues are part of each CDR3. A D gene is named only where the DNA matches it firmly. Clone size appears in some rows only: once, few, many, or a class for an expanded clone.

TRBV27	.	TRBJ1-1	.	TGTGCCAGTTTCGGACTCATGAACACTGAAGCTTTCTTT	CASFGLMNTEAFF
TRBV27	.	TRBJ1-6	.	TGTGCCAGCAGTTCCGCGCTACCGGGGACTGCGGTTAATTCACCCCTCCACTTT	CASSSALPGTAVNSPLHF
TRBV6-1	TRBD2	TRBJ2-6	.	TGTGCCGCGGGAGTAAGCTCTGGGGCCAACGTCCTGACTTTC	CAAGVSSGANVLTF
TRBV15	TRBD1	TRBJ1-1	.	TGTGCCACCAGCAGTCAACAGGGGGTGACTGAAGCTTTCTTT	CATSSQQGVTEAFF
TRBV7-3	.	TRBJ1-1	.	TGTGCCAGCAGCTTAGTACAGAACACTGAAGCTTTCTTT	CASSLVQNTEAFF
TRBV25-1	.	TRBJ2-5	once	TGTGCCAGCAGTGCGGGACTGGGGGAGACCCAGTACTTC	CASSAGLGETQYF
TRBV15	.	TRBJ2-3	few	TGTGCCACCAGGAGACAGGGACTCACAGATACGCAGTATTTT	CATRRQGLTDTQYF
TRBV6-5	TRBD1	TRBJ1-5	.	TGTGCCAGCAGTGGGGGACAGTACAATCAGCCCCAGCATTTT	CASSGGQYNQPQHF
TRBV5-1	.	TRBJ1-4	.	TGCGCCAGCAGCTTGTCGACTGTGGGGCGGGGGGAAAAACTGTTTTTT	CASSLSTVGRGEKLFF
TRBV29-1	TRBD1	TRBJ2-1	few	TGCAGCGTTGAAGATCTTCCGGGACAGGGGGTGTTAGGGCAGTTCTTC	CSVEDLPGQGVLGQFF
TRBV2	TRBD1	TRBJ1-4	.	TGTGCCACTAAGGACAGGGTGGTTGAAAAACTGTTTTTT	CATKDRVVEKLFF